The 7 T cell receptor beta chains below were found in one sample sequenced in a study of beta chain features in type 1 diabetes (dated by TCRdb to 2016 to 2019). Library generation was performed with the immunoSEQ multiplex PCR assay. The High Capacity cDNA Reverse Transcription Kit was used to reverse transcribe all of the isolated RNA, meaning that expressed TCRB transcripts were what got sequenced. This is the immuneACCESS table as TCRdb keeps it, with only in-frame sequences that have V and J called. A part of the clones is gone; compared with another copy, unresolved V genes explain less than half, and the rest is unexplained. Across this sample there are approximately 600,000 clones, with 9.5% to 15% seen only once. The top ten hold about 0.11% of the sample. The full study reports these points: In all four CD4+ subsets, TCRB CDR3 length was moderately but significantly shorter in type 1 diabetes patients.

These receptors lack a known antigen. The sequenced sample was naive CD4+ T cells from blood. The cell subset or site label on this specimen signifies: true naive CD4+ T cells. The origin of the receptors is a man aged 30 to 39 with type 1 diabetes.

The CDR3 DNA follows: TGTGCCAGCAGTCAGGGCAATGAGCAGTTCTTC. This gives the protein CASSQGNEQFF. The V and J genes are TRBV7-3 and TRBJ2-1; weak D call: TRBD1 (5 bases). The V end was cut by 6 bases, the J end by 6 bases, with 6 bases between. This CDR3 has 11 residues. In germline, CDR1 is SGHTA, CDR2 FQGTGA.

J is TRBJ2-7 and V is TRBV7-9; either TRBD1 or TRBD2 may supply D (5 bases each). The CDR3 length is 14 residues. The germline V gene encodes CDR1 SEHNR and CDR2 FQNEAQ (reference sequence). Trimming pared 6 bases from V and 2 bases from J, leaving 14 bases between. The CDR3 here is CASRKGTGAYEQYF. The CDR3 DNA sequence: TGTGCCAGCAGAAAGGGGACCGGGGCCTACGAGCAGTACTTC.

There are a few counts of this clone. This chain connects TRBV4-3 to TRBJ2-3; TRBD2 aligns across 7 bases. The CDR3 has 17 residues. The V gene's germline CDR1 is LGHNA and CDR2 YSLEER. Trimming cost V 1 base and J 1 base; bases outside gene matches: 8. CDR3 region: CASSQGGAGKGTDTQYF. CDR3 coding DNA: TGCGCCAGCAGCCAAGGCGGAGCGGGGAAGGGCACAGATACGCAGTATTTT.

This chain connects TRBV30 to TRBJ2-2; possible D gene TRBD1, 5 bases. This CDR3 is built from 14 residues. The V end lost 2 bases, the J end lost 6 bases, and 13 bases lay between the germline ends. Germline V CDR1 and CDR2: GTSNPN, SVGIG (reference sequence). CDR3 sequence: CAWSRGRLAGELFF. CDR3 nucleotide sequence: TGTGCCTGGAGTAGGGGTAGGCTAGCCGGGGAGCTGTTTTTT.

The rearrangement uses TRBV14 and TRBJ2-7, with D unclear. The CDR3 totals 13 residues. Germline CDR1 and CDR2: SGHDN and FVKESK. Trimming removed 0 bases at V and 1 base at J, with 4 bases between. The CDR3 DNA is TGTGCCAGCAGCCAAGACATTTCCTACGAGCAGTACTTC. It is translated as CASSQDISYEQYF.

This clone came up a few times. V and J are TRBV7-2 and TRBJ2-1; D remains unclear. This CDR3 has 12 residues. In germline, CDR1 is SGHTA, CDR2 FQGNSA. The germline V and J ends were trimmed by 2 bases and 11 bases, with 10 bases remaining between them. The DNA of the CDR3 is TGTGCCAGCAGCTTATCCGTGGGCAAGCAGTTCTTC. Its translation: CASSLSVGKQFF.

CDR3: CASSVQGSAGNTIYF. The DNA of the CDR3 is TGTGCCAGCAGCGTGCAGGGGAGCGCTGGAAACACCATATATTTT. The chain couples TRBV7-9 to TRBJ1-3, with D maybe TRBD1 (6 bases). CDR1 and CDR2 (germline): SEHNR, FQNEAQ (reference sequence). Deletions cut 5 bases from V and 2 bases from J, with 13 bases between. The CDR3 length is 15 residues.